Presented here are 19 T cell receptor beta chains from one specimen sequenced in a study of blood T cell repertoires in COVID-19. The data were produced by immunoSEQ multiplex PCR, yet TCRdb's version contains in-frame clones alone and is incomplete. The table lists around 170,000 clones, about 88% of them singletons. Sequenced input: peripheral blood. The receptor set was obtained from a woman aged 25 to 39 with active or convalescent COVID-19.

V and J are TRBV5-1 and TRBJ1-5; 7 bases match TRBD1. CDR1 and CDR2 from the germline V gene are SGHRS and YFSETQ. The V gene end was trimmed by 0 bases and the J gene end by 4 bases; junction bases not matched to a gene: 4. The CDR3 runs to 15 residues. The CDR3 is CASSLGGTENQPQHF. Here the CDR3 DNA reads TGCGCCAGCAGCTTGGGGGGGACAGAGAATCAGCCCCAGCATTTT.

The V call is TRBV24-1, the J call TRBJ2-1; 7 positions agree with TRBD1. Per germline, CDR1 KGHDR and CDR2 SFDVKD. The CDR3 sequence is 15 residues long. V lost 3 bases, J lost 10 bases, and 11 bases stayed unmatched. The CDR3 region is CATSDPKQGIEEQFF. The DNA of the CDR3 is TGTGCCACCAGTGATCCGAAACAGGGGATAGAGGAGCAGTTCTTC.

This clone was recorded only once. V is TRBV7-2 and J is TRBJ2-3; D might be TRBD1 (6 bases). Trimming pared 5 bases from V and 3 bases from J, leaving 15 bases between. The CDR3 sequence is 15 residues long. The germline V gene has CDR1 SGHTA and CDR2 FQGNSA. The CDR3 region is CASSLGGESTDTQYF. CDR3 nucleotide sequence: TGTGCCAGCAGCCTAGGGGGAGAGAGTACAGATACGCAGTATTTT.

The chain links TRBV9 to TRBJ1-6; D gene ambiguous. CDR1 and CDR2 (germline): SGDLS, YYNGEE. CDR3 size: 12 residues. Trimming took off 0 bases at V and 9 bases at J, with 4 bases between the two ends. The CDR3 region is CASSVGSSPLHF. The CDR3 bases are TGTGCCAGCAGCGTAGGGAGTTCACCCCTCCACTTT.

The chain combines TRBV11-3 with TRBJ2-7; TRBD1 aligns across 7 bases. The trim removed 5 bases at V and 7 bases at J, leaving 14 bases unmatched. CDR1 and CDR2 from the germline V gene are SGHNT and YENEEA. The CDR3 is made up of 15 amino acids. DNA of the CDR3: TGTGCCAGCAGCATGGACAGGCCGTGGCCGCAGGAGCAGTACTTC. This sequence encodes CASSMDRPWPQEQYF.

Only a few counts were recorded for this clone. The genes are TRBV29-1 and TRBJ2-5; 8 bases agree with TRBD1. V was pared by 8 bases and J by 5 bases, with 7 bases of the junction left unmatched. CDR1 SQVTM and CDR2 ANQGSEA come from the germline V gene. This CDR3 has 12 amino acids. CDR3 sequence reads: CSQKDREETQYF. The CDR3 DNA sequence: TGCAGCCAGAAGGACAGGGAGGAGACCCAGTACTTC.

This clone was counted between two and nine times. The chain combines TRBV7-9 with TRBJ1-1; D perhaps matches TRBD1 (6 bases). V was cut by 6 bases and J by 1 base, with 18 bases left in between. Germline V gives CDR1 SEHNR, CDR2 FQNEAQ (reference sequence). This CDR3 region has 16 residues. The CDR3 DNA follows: TGTGCCAGCAGGTCTTTGGCAGGGGAAAGGAACACTGAAGCTTTCTTT. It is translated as CASRSLAGERNTEAFF.

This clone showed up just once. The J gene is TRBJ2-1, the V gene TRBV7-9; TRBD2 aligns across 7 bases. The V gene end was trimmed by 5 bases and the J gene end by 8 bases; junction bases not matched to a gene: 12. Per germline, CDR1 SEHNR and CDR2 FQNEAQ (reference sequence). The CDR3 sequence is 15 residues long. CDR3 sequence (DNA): TGTGCCAGCAGCCCCTGGCGGGAGCGTACCGATGAGCAGTTCTTC. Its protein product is CASSPWRERTDEQFF.

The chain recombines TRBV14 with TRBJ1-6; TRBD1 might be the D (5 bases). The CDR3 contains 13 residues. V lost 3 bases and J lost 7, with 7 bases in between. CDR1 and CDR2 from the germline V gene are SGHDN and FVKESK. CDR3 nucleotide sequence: TGTGCCAGCAGCCAGGGACTCAATTCACCCCTCCACTTT. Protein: CASSQGLNSPLHF.

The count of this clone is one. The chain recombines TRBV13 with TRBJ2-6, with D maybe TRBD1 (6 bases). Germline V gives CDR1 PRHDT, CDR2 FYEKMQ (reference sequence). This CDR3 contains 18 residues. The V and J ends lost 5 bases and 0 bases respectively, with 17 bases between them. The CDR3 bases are TGTGCCAGCAGCCCCGAGGGGACACCGAGCTCTGGGGCCAACGTCCTGACTTTC. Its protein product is CASSPEGTPSSGANVLTF.

The CDR3, as DNA: TGTGCCAGCAGTTTTCGTCTAGCGGAGTATAATGAGCAGTTCTTC. This codes for CASSFRLAEYNEQFF. V and J are TRBV28 and TRBJ2-1; 7 nucleotides agree with TRBD2. The CDR3 contains 15 residues. Germline CDR1 MDHEN, CDR2 SYDVKM. V lost 3 bases and J lost 7; bases outside the gene matches: 9.

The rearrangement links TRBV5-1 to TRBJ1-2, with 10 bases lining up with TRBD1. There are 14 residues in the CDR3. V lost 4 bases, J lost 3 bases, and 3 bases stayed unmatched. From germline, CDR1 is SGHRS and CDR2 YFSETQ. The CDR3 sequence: CASSGTGAHYGYTF. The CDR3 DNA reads TGCGCCAGCAGCGGGACAGGGGCCCACTATGGCTACACCTTC.

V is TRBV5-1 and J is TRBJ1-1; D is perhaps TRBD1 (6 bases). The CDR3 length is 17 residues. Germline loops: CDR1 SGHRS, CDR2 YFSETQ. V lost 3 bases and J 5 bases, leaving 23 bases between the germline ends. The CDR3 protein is CASSSQGQGLMQTEAFF. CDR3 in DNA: TGCGCCAGCAGCTCCCAGGGGCAGGGGCTAATGCAGACTGAAGCTTTCTTT.

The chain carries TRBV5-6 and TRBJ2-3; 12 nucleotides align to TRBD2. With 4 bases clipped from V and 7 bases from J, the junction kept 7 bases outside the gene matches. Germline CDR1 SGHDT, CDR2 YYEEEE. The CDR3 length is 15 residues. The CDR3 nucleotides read TGTGCCAGCAGCCTTAGGACTAGCGGGGTTAATACGCAGTATTTT. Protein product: CASSLRTSGVNTQYF.

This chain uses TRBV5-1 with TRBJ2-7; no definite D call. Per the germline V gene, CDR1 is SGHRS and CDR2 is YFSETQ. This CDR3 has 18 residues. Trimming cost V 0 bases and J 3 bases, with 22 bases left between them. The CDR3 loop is CASSLEGVPGLSFYEQYF. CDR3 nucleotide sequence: TGCGCCAGCAGCTTGGAAGGCGTGCCAGGTCTTTCATTCTACGAGCAGTACTTC.

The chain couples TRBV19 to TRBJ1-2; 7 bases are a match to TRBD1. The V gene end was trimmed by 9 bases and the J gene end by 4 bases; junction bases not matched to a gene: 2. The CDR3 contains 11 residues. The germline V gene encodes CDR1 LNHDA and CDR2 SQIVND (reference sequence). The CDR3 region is CASQGVYGYTF. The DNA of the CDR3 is TGTGCCAGCCAGGGGGTCTATGGCTACACCTTC. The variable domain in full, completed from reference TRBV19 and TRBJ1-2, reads DGGITQSPKYLFRKEGQNVTLSCEQNLNHDAMYWYRQDPGQGLRLIYYSQIVNDFQKGDIAEGYSVSREKKESFPLTVTSAQKNPTAFYLCASQGVYGYTFGSGTRLTVV.

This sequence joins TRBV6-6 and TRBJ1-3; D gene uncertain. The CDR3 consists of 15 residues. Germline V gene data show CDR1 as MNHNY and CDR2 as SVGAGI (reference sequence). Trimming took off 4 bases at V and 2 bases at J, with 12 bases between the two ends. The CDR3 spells CASSLASAAGNTIYF. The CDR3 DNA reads TGTGCCAGCAGTTTGGCGTCTGCGGCTGGAAACACCATATATTTT.

The CDR3 here is CASAPSGGSPEETQYF. The CDR3 DNA is TGTGCCAGCGCACCTAGCGGTGGGTCCCCCGAGGAGACCCAGTACTTC. The chain recombines TRBV5-4 with TRBJ2-5; 7 bases fit TRBD2. Germline V CDR1 and CDR2: SGHNT, YYREEE (reference sequence). The CDR3 length is 16 residues. The V and J ends lost 7 bases and 5 bases, in that order; junction bases with no gene match: 17.

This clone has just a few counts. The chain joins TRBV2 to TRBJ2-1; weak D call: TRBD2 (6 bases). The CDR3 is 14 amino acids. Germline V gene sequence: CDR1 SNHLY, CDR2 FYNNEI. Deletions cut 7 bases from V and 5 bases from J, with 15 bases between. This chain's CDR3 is CASTLGEVNNEQFF. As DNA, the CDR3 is TGTGCCAGCACTTTGGGGGAGGTGAACAATGAGCAGTTCTTC.